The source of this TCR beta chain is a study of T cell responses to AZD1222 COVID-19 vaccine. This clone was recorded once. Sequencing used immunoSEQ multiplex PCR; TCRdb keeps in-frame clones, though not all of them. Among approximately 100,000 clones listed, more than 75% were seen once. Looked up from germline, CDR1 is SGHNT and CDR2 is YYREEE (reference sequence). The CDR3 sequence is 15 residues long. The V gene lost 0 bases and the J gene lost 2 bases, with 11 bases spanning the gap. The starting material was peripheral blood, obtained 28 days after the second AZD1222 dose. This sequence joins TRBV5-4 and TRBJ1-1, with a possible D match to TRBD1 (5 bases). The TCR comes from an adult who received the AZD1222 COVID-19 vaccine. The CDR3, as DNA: TGTGCCAGCAGCTTGGGGGGGGGTAAAAACACTGAAGCTTTCTTT. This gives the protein CASSLGGGKNTEAFF.